Each of the 14 T cell receptor beta chains below was sequenced from the same sample in a study of beta chain features in type 1 diabetes. Findings and limits, study-wide: Among patients with Type 1 diabetes, TCRB CDR3s were moderately but significantly shorter in every one of the four CD4+ subsets.

Their antigens remain unidentified. As every portion of the isolated RNA was reverse transcribed, the sequencing read expressed TCRB transcripts. TCRdb's table, derived via immunoSEQ multiplex PCR, lists solely in-frame clones and lacks some. The top ten clones hold around 1.5% of a sample with tens of thousands of clones, 42% of them seen once. Input material: Tregs from blood. The receptor set was obtained from a man aged 25-40 years with type 1 diabetes.

This clone showed up just a few times. The chain is built from TRBV27 and TRBJ2-5, with 15 bases matching TRBD2. Germline values: CDR1 MNHEY, CDR2 SMNVEV (reference sequence). The V segment lost 3 bases and the J segment 2 bases; nucleotides outside the gene matches: 1. This CDR3 region has 16 residues. The CDR3 sequence: CASSFGLAGGQETQYF. The CDR3 nucleotides are TGTGCCAGCAGTTTCGGACTAGCGGGAGGGCAAGAGACCCAGTACTTC.

The V gene is TRBV28, the J gene TRBJ1-2; 8 bases are shared with TRBD1. The V and J ends lost 8 bases and 3 bases, in that order; junction bases with no gene match: 2. The CDR3 consists of 12 residues. Germline V CDR1 and CDR2: MDHEN, SYDVKM. The CDR3 DNA follows: TGTGCCAGCGCGGACAGGGACTATGGCTACACCTTC. The encoded protein is CASADRDYGYTF.

The V gene is TRBV10-2, the J gene TRBJ2-1, with TRBD2 as a possible D gene (6 bases). The CDR3 extends over 15 amino acids. V shed 8 bases and J shed 9 bases, with 23 bases lying between them. Germline loops: CDR1 WSHSY, CDR2 SAAADI. CDR3: CASARGGTLAFEQFF. CDR3 sequence (DNA): TGCGCCAGCGCCCGAGGAGGGACCCTAGCTTTTGAGCAGTTCTTC.

This clone has only a few counts. This chain links TRBV13 with TRBJ2-2; 8 nucleotides align to TRBD1. The CDR3 contains 16 residues. V lost 5 bases to trimming and J lost 5 bases; unmatched junction nucleotides: 10. CDR1 and CDR2 (germline): PRHDT, FYEKMQ (reference sequence). The DNA of the CDR3 is TGTGCCAGCAGCCTAAAATGGGACAGGACAACCGGGGAGCTGTTTTTT. This gives the protein CASSLKWDRTTGELFF.

The chain recombines TRBV19 with TRBJ2-1, with 12 bases matching TRBD2. This CDR3 is 18 amino acids long. With V trimmed by 0 bases and J by 2 bases, 5 bases remained unmatched. Germline V lookup: CDR1 LNHDA, CDR2 SQIVND (reference sequence). CDR3 coding DNA: TGTGCCAGTAGTATAGATGGTCCTAGCGGGAGGGCCTACAATGAGCAGTTCTTC. Its translation: CASSIDGPSGRAYNEQFF.

The V call is TRBV19, the J call TRBJ2-5; TRBD1 aligns across 7 bases. Germline CDR1 reads LNHDA; CDR2 reads SQIVND (reference sequence). V lost 7 bases and J lost 3; bases outside the gene matches: 2. The CDR3 contains 12 residues. The CDR3 protein is CASTTGKETQYF. The CDR3 nucleotides read TGTGCCAGTACGACAGGGAAAGAGACCCAGTACTTC.

This clone turned up a few times. This chain links TRBV11-3 with TRBJ2-1; 7 bases are shared with TRBD2. Germline CDR1 reads SGHNT; CDR2 reads YENEEA. J lost 9 bases, V lost 3 bases, and 5 bases had no gene match. This CDR3 region has 13 residues. The CDR3 DNA is TGTGCCAGCAGCTTCCTAGCGGCTGGTGAGCAGTTCTTC. It is translated as CASSFLAAGEQFF.

The rearrangement links TRBV7-8 to TRBJ1-1; unclear D gene. Germline V gene data show CDR1 as SGHVS and CDR2 as FQNEAQ. Trimming cost V 5 bases and J 6 bases, with 10 bases left between them. The length of the CDR3 is 12 residues. The CDR3 region is CASSKQNSEAFF. The DNA for the CDR3 is TGTGCCAGCAGCAAACAGAATTCTGAAGCTTTCTTT.

This clone has just a few counts. The chain combines TRBV29-1 with TRBJ2-3, with 10 bases aligning to TRBD2. This CDR3 is built from 16 residues. V dropped 6 bases and J dropped 2; count of bases not matched to a gene: 11. Germline values: CDR1 SQVTM, CDR2 ANQGSEA. This CDR3 reads CSVTKASGSITDTQYF. CDR3 DNA: TGCAGCGTCACGAAGGCTAGCGGGAGTATCACAGATACGCAGTATTTT.

The chain has TRBV7-2 and TRBJ2-1, with TRBD2 matching 8 bases. The CDR3 is made up of 14 amino acids. The V gene end was trimmed by 5 bases and the J gene end by 9 bases; junction bases not matched to a gene: 9. Germline V gives CDR1 SGHTA, CDR2 FQGNSA. The CDR3 protein is CASSPPGGRTEQFF. CDR3 nucleotide sequence: TGTGCCAGCAGCCCCCCGGGCGGGAGGACTGAGCAGTTCTTC.

This clone was seen only a few times. V is TRBV30 and J is TRBJ2-7; TRBD1 is a possible D gene (6 bases). The CDR3 has 13 amino acids. Trimming took off 1 base at V and 7 bases at J, with 14 bases between the two ends. Germline V gene sequence: CDR1 GTSNPN, CDR2 SVGIG (reference sequence). The chain's CDR3 is CAWSATGLGEQYF. Written as DNA, the CDR3 is TGTGCCTGGAGTGCCACAGGGCTGGGGGAGCAGTACTTC.

This chain connects TRBV6-1 to TRBJ2-7; maybe TRBD1 (6 bases). V shed 4 bases and J shed 0 bases, with 16 bases lying between them. The CDR3 has 16 amino acids. The germline V gene has CDR1 MNHNS and CDR2 SASEGT. CDR3 sequence: CASSGTTGSFSYEQYF. In nucleotides, the CDR3 is TGTGCCAGCAGTGGAACGACAGGAAGCTTCTCCTACGAGCAGTACTTC.

In this sample, this clone turned up a few times. The rearrangement uses TRBV7-2 and TRBJ2-7, with a tentative D call TRBD2 (7 bases). CDR1 SGHTA and CDR2 FQGNSA come from the germline V gene. V gave up 5 bases and J gave up 3 bases, with 20 bases separating them. This CDR3 has 16 residues. The CDR3 bases are TGTGCCAGCAGCCAGGGGTGGGCTAGCGGAGACTACGAGCAGTACTTC. This gives the protein CASSQGWASGDYEQYF.

This chain joins TRBV6-6 and TRBJ2-7; possibly TRBD2 for D (6 bases). V was pared by 6 bases and J by 7 bases, with 13 bases between. The germline gives CDR1 MNHNY, CDR2 SVGAGI (reference sequence). The CDR3 spans 12 residues. CDR3 protein: CASRETSWEQYF. As DNA, the CDR3 is TGTGCCAGCAGGGAGACTAGTTGGGAGCAGTACTTC.